The TCR beta chain under discussion was sequenced for a study of blood T cell repertoires in COVID-19. Study details: Sites in the United States, Italy and Spain provided acute and convalescent COVID-19 samples. In each case, the material was cDNA or gDNA derived from T cells, B-cell-depleted T cells, or PBMCs.

In the authors' methods: Researchers report that nucleated cell counts were estimated from reference gene primer amplification. Method: immunoSEQ multiplex PCR; TCRdb's copy keeps in-frame clones and lacks some. The V and J calls and clone size were taken over from that table, and D and trimming were inferred from the DNA. The sample has tens of thousands of clones; roughly 91% are singletons. The sample was peripheral blood. This TCR was recovered from a man aged 65 to 85 with active or convalescent COVID-19.

CDR3 sequence (DNA): TGTGCCTGGAGTGTTTCTAGCGCCAATGAGCAGTTCTTC. This encodes CAWSVSSANEQFF. V is TRBV30 and J is TRBJ2-1, with D possibly being TRBD2 (6 bases). V was cut by 0 bases and J by 6 bases, with 9 bases left in between. Per the germline V gene, CDR1 is GTSNPN and CDR2 is SVGIG (reference sequence). This CDR3 has 13 amino acids.